These 21 T cell receptor beta chains came from one sample sequenced in a study of OX40 agonist ivuxolimab in advanced cancers. The assay was immunoSEQ multiplex PCR, and TCRdb's table has in-frame clones only and misses some. Of 65,000 to 90,000 clones listed, 70% to 90% were seen once; the top ten hold about 0.72%. The source was CD4+ or CD8+ T cells sorted from blood, collected in a trial of the OX40 agonist ivuxolimab. These receptors came from an adult with an advanced solid tumor such as melanoma, head and neck, liver or kidney cancer.

The chain joins TRBV10-3 to TRBJ1-5; TRBD1 aligns across 7 bases. The CDR3 runs to 14 residues. Germline trimming cut 6 bases from V and 0 bases from J; bases unmatched to any gene: 2. Germline V CDR1 and CDR2: ENHRY, SYGVKD. The CDR3 DNA reads TGTGCCATCAGCGGACAGGATAGCAATCAGCCCCAGCATTTT. It yields the protein CAISGQDSNQPQHF.

The table lists this clone with a count of one. CDR3 DNA sequence: TGTGCCAGCAGCCCCGGGACAGGGCCAGATACGCAGTATTTT. The encoded protein is CASSPGTGPDTQYF. The gene calls are TRBV7-2 and TRBJ2-3; 9 positions match TRBD1. V gave up 5 bases and J gave up 4 bases; unmatched junction bases: 4. This CDR3 contains 14 residues. Germline assignment: CDR1 SGHTA and CDR2 FQGNSA.

The chain couples TRBV5-1 to TRBJ1-5; the match to TRBD1 covers 7 bases. Germline trimming cut 2 bases from V and 0 bases from J; bases unmatched to any gene: 2. The germline V gene encodes CDR1 SGHRS and CDR2 YFSETQ. The CDR3 extends over 15 amino acids. This CDR3 reads CASSFTGDSNQPQHF. CDR3 nucleotide sequence: TGCGCCAGCAGCTTTACAGGGGATAGCAATCAGCCCCAGCATTTT. The full variable domain, rest sourced from reference TRBV5-1 and TRBJ1-5, is KAGVTQTPRYLIKTRGQQVTLSCSPISGHRSVSWYQQTPGQGLQFLFEYFSETQRNKGNFPGRFSGRQFSNSRSEMNVSTLELGDSALYLCASSFTGDSNQPQHFGDGTRLSIL.

There are a few counts of this clone. V is TRBV4-3 and J is TRBJ2-1, with D perhaps TRBD2 (6 bases). Germline CDR1 and CDR2: LGHNA and YSLEER. The CDR3 consists of 14 residues. Trimming pared 0 bases from V and 9 bases from J, leaving 12 bases between. CDR3 in DNA: TGCGCCAGCAGCCAAGATACTAGCAGGAGTGAGCAGTTCTTC. Its protein is CASSQDTSRSEQFF.

V gene TRBV5-1 combines with J gene TRBJ2-3, with D possibly being TRBD1 or TRBD2 (5 bases each). This CDR3 has 13 residues. In germline, CDR1 is SGHRS, CDR2 YFSETQ. V lost 6 bases and J 5 bases, leaving 13 bases between the germline ends. Here the CDR3 reads CASNDGAGDTQYF. The DNA for the CDR3 is TGCGCCAGCAACGACGGGGCGGGAGATACGCAGTATTTT. Full variable domain (outside the CDR3, taken from reference TRBV5-1 and TRBJ2-3): KAGVTQTPRYLIKTRGQQVTLSCSPISGHRSVSWYQQTPGQGLQFLFEYFSETQRNKGNFPGRFSGRQFSNSRSEMNVSTLELGDSALYLCASNDGAGDTQYFGPGTRLTVL.

The CDR3 region has the DNA TGTGCCAGCAGCTTAAGTTTCGCCGAGACCCAGTACTTC. It is translated as CASSLSFAETQYF. The gene calls are TRBV7-9 and TRBJ2-5; D remains ambiguous. The germline V gene has CDR1 SEHNR and CDR2 FQNEAQ (reference sequence). V lost 2 bases and J 5 bases, leaving 9 bases between the germline ends. The CDR3 is 13 residues long.

The rearrangement joins TRBV5-8 to TRBJ1-4; no firm D call. Germline CDR1 reads SGHTS; CDR2 reads YDEGEE. CDR3 length: 15 residues. V was trimmed by 0 bases and J by 0 bases, leaving 6 bases between them. The CDR3, as DNA: TGTGCCAGCAGCTTGGGGGCATCAACTAATGAAAAACTGTTTTTT. Amino acid sequence: CASSLGASTNEKLFF.

This chain links TRBV7-8 with TRBJ2-7; D is undetermined. The V end lost 0 bases, the J end lost 7 bases, and 13 bases lay between the germline ends. The V gene's germline CDR1 is SGHVS and CDR2 FQNEAQ. The CDR3 extends over 14 amino acids. DNA for the CDR3: TGTGCCAGCAGCTTAGCGAGCCGGATAGGGGAGCAGTACTTC. Residues: CASSLASRIGEQYF.

This chain uses TRBV28 with TRBJ2-7; D might be TRBD2 (8 bases). Trimming pared 7 bases from V and 1 base from J, leaving 20 bases between. Germline V gives CDR1 MDHEN, CDR2 SYDVKM. The CDR3 contains 16 residues. CDR3 bases: TGTGCCAGCACCCCGGGGGGGACAGCGAGGTCCTACGAGCAGTACTTC. This encodes CASTPGGTARSYEQYF.

This rearrangement joins TRBV7-2 to TRBJ1-5; the D gene is possibly TRBD1 (5 bases). The V and J ends lost 5 bases and 1 base respectively, with 12 bases between them. Germline V CDR1 and CDR2: SGHTA, FQGNSA. CDR3 length equals 15 residues. The CDR3 DNA sequence: TGTGCCAGCAGCCTCTATTGGGACAGCAATCAGCCCCAGCATTTT. It yields the protein CASSLYWDSNQPQHF.

The V call is TRBV6-1, the J call TRBJ2-3; 7 bases are shared with TRBD2. The CDR3 is 12 residues long. V was pared by 8 bases and J by 2 bases, with 1 base of the junction left unmatched. CDR1 and CDR2 from the germline V gene are MNHNS and SASEGT. The CDR3 loop reads CASAGDTDTQYF. As DNA, the CDR3 is TGTGCCAGCGCGGGAGACACAGATACGCAGTATTTT.

V gene TRBV9 combines with J gene TRBJ2-1, with 8 bases lining up with TRBD1. Unmatched junction bases numbered 7, after V lost 4 bases and J lost 7 bases. The CDR3 consists of 14 residues. The V gene's germline CDR1 is SGDLS and CDR2 YYNGEE. In nucleotides, the CDR3 is TGTGCCAGCAGCTCCGGACAGGGTGGGAATGAGCAGTTCTTC. This codes for CASSSGQGGNEQFF. Based on the CDR3 plus reference TRBV9 and TRBJ2-1, the full variable domain is DSGVTQTPKHLITATGQRVTLRCSPRSGDLSVYWYQQSLDQGLQFLIQYYNGEERAKGNILERFSAQQFPDLHSELNLSSLELGDSALYFCASSSGQGGNEQFFGPGTRLTVL.

The chain recombines TRBV30 with TRBJ2-1; possibly TRBD1 for D (5 bases). This CDR3 spans 12 amino acids. Germline-derived CDR1 and CDR2 are GTSNPN and SVGIG (reference sequence). Trimming removed 3 bases at V and 4 bases at J, with 7 bases between. CDR3 residues: CAWRGLYNEQFF. DNA of the CDR3: TGTGCCTGGAGGGGGCTATACAATGAGCAGTTCTTC. The whole variable domain, remainder taken from reference TRBV30 and TRBJ2-1, is SQTIHQWPATLVQPVGSPLSLECTVEGTSNPNLYWYRQAAGRGLQLLFYSVGIGQISSEVPQNLSASRPQDRQFILSSKKLLLSDSGFYLCAWRGLYNEQFFGPGTRLTVL.

The V gene is TRBV7-2, the J gene TRBJ2-1; D may be TRBD2 (5 bases). CDR3 length equals 14 residues. The germline V gene encodes CDR1 SGHTA and CDR2 FQGNSA. V was clipped by 1 base and J by 8 bases, with 12 bases between them. The CDR3 loop is CASSLVVSADEQFF. CDR3 nucleotides: TGTGCCAGCAGCTTAGTAGTTAGCGCGGATGAGCAGTTCTTC.

The chain uses TRBV19 and TRBJ1-1; TRBD1 is a possible D gene (5 bases). The CDR3 totals 13 residues. Trimming cost V 0 bases and J 8 bases, with 10 bases left between them. The germline CDR1 and CDR2 sequences are LNHDA and SQIVND (reference sequence). The CDR3 DNA reads TGTGCCAGTAGTATAGATCGTCGGACAGAAGCTTTCTTT. This codes for CASSIDRRTEAFF. The complete variable domain, with remaining parts taken from reference TRBV19 and TRBJ1-1, reads DGGITQSPKYLFRKEGQNVTLSCEQNLNHDAMYWYRQDPGQGLRLIYYSQIVNDFQKGDIAEGYSVSREKKESFPLTVTSAQKNPTAFYLCASSIDRRTEAFFGQGTRLTVV.

This rearrangement joins TRBV11-3 to TRBJ2-1; TRBD2 agrees at 8 bases. Germline CDR1 is SGHNT and CDR2 is YENEEA. The CDR3 is 14 amino acids. J was trimmed by 2 bases and V by 5 bases; bases with no gene match: 2. DNA for the CDR3: TGTGCCAGCAGCCCGGGACTAGCCTACAATGAGCAGTTCTTC. Amino acid sequence: CASSPGLAYNEQFF.

The chain joins TRBV7-3 to TRBJ2-5; no firm D call. V was clipped by 5 bases and J by 1 base, with 11 bases between them. CDR1 and CDR2 from the germline V gene are SGHTA and FQGTGA. The CDR3 has 14 amino acids. The chain's CDR3 is CASSRTAAQETQYF. CDR3 coding DNA: TGTGCCAGCAGCCGGACGGCGGCCCAAGAGACCCAGTACTTC.

The chain couples TRBV6-6 to TRBJ1-3, with D uncertain. Germline CDR1 MNHNY, CDR2 SVGAGI (reference sequence). CDR3 length: 14 residues. Between the trimmed V and J ends, which lost 8 bases and 4 bases, there was a span of 15 bases. This chain's CDR3 is CASQTGPRGNTIYF. In DNA, the CDR3 is TGTGCCAGCCAAACCGGGCCAAGGGGAAACACCATATATTTT.

J is TRBJ2-1 and V is TRBV25-1, with 9 bases fitting TRBD2. CDR1 is MGHDK, CDR2 SYGVNS, per germline. V gave up 2 bases and J gave up 8 bases; unmatched junction bases: 4. The CDR3 runs 14 residues. The CDR3 DNA reads as TGTGCCAGCAGTGAACTAGCGGGATTTGATGAGCAGTTCTTC. Its translation is CASSELAGFDEQFF. The full variable domain, with the rest looked up from reference TRBV25-1 and TRBJ2-1, is EADIYQTPRYLVIGTGKKITLECSQTMGHDKMYWYQQDPGMELHLIHYSYGVNSTEKGDLSSESTVSRIRTEHFPLTLESARPSHTSQYLCASSELAGFDEQFFGPGTRLTVL.

The chain joins TRBV7-8 to TRBJ2-1; 9 bases line up with TRBD2. Unmatched junction bases numbered 2, after V lost 5 bases and J lost 0 bases. This CDR3 spans 15 amino acids. From germline, CDR1 is SGHVS and CDR2 FQNEAQ. The chain's CDR3 is CASSISGSSYNEQFF. The DNA for the CDR3 is TGTGCCAGCAGCATTAGCGGGAGCTCCTACAATGAGCAGTTCTTC.

The J gene is TRBJ2-3, the V gene TRBV5-1; TRBD2 agrees at 9 bases. The CDR3 has 14 amino acids. Trimming removed 5 bases from V and 2 bases from J; junction bases left unmatched: 3. CDR1 is SGHRS and CDR2 is YFSETQ in the germline V gene. CDR3 DNA sequence: TGCGCCAGCAGTCAGCGGGGGGACACAGATACGCAGTATTTT. Translation gives CASSQRGDTDTQYF.